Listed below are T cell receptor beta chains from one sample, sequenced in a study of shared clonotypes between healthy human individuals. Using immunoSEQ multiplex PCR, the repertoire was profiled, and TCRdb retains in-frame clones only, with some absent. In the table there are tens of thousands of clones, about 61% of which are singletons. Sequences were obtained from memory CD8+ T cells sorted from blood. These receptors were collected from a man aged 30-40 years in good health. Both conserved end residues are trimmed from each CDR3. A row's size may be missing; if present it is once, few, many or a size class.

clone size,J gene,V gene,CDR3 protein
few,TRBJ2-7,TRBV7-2,ASIPPTSSYEQY
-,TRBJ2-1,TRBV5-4,ASSLILAEYNEQF
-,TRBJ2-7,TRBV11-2,ASSWKEYSYEQY
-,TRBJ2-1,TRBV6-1,ASSVPRSNEQF
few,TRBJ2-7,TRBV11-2,ASSGAGNRVEQY
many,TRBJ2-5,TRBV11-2,ASSLWTGETQY
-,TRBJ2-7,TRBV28,ASSRAGEAYEQY
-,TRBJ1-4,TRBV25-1,ASSDNTGQLSEKLF
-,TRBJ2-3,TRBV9,ASSFGSTDTQY
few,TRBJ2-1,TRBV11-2,ASSFGLAGVDEQF
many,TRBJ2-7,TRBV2,ASSDGTGDEQY
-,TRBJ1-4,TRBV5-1,ASSLEGDRFNEKLF
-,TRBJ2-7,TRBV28,ASRSTGTEPYEQY
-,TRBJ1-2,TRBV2,ASSPTGTGLIYGYT
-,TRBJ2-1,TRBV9,ASSVAPTGYAGEQF
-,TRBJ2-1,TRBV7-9,ASSRLAGIKYNEQF
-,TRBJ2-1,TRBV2,ASRGRDRTRDNEQF
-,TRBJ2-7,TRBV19,ASSILKIGAGAYDYEQY
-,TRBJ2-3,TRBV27,ASSPRLSTDTQY